The following is a T cell receptor beta chain sequence with its context. Its antigen is not known. This CDR3 region has 13 residues. Germline CDR1 and CDR2: SGDLS and YYNGEE. This entry comes from a study of post-analysis software for immune sequencing data. General study findings and limits: Roughly 5 TRBV segments, TRBV5-6, TRBV5-1 and TRBV20-1 among them, were found more frequent in patients than controls. Normalized Chao1 diversity was significantly lower in multiple sclerosis patients than in controls.

Carried by the TCR beta cDNA libraries were unique molecular identifiers. Via MiXCR, TCRdb re-called the PCR reads, giving one row per CDR3 protein. The sample lists a few hundred thousand distinct CDR3 sequences; 35% to 40% were seen once. The sample taken for sequencing was blood. The V call is TRBV9, the J call TRBJ2-5, with 9 bases that match TRBD1. With the DNA end fitting TRBJ2-7 better, the J assignment may be wrong. This TCR was sampled from a girl aged 10-17 years with multiple sclerosis. The CDR3 loop is CASSVDRGNEQYF. The CDR3 DNA reads TGTGCCAGCAGCGTCGACAGGGGGAACGAGCAGTACTTC.